These 26 T cell receptor beta chains were sequenced from one sample in a study of blood T cells in healthy people across ages. For the second PCR, which ran for about 6 to 11 cycles, a sample-barcoded 5' primer and a J-beta primer mix were used. Each CDR3 protein gets one entry after TCRdb re-called the 5' RACE reads with MiXCR. This sample yields over 700,000 distinct CDR3 sequences, of which 25% are seen a single time; more than 7.5% belongs to the top ten. These same records also appear under a second study, on T cells of mothers and their children.

The sequencing input was blood. These TCRs come from a boy aged 10-17 years in good health.

This clonotype was seen only a few times. The junction departs from the called germline gene at one end, perhaps through a read error. The chain links TRBV13 to TRBJ2-5; 8 bases line up with TRBD1. CDR1 and CDR2 from the germline V gene are PRHDT and FYEKMQ (reference sequence). CDR3 length: 14 amino acids. Written as DNA, the CDR3 is TGTGCTAGCAGCCGGACAGGGTCCCAAGAGACCCAGTACTTC. Translating gives CASSRTGSQETQYF.

This clonotype was counted a few times. The V and J genes are TRBV10-2 and TRBJ2-6, with D hard to call. The length of the CDR3 is 19 residues. Germline CDR1 and CDR2: WSHSY and SAAADI. Trimming cost V 1 base and J 0 bases, with 16 bases left between them. The CDR3 protein is CASSEFMDQPSSGANVLTF. For the CDR3, the DNA is TGCGCCAGCAGTGAGTTTATGGACCAACCCAGCTCTGGGGCCAACGTCCTGACTTTC.

The chain uses TRBV27 and TRBJ2-7; TRBD2 might be the D (5 bases). Trimming took 11 bases from V and 4 from J, leaving 18 bases between them. Germline V gives CDR1 MNHEY, CDR2 SMNVEV (reference sequence). The CDR3 sequence is 13 residues long. Written as DNA, the CDR3 is TGTGCCGGCGCAATGAGGGCCGTTTACGAGCAGTACTTC. Translation: CAGAMRAVYEQYF.

This clonotype was seen only a few times. This chain uses TRBV9 with TRBJ2-7, with D possibly being TRBD2 (5 bases). This CDR3 comprises 16 residues. In germline, CDR1 is SGDLS, CDR2 YYNGEE. The V gene lost 0 bases and the J gene lost 3 bases, with 16 bases spanning the gap. DNA of the CDR3: TGTGCCAGCAGCGTAGGAGTCGGGCGGGCCCACTACGAGCAGTACTTC. The encoded protein is CASSVGVGRAHYEQYF. Complete variable domain (other parts from reference TRBV9 and TRBJ2-7): DSGVTQTPKHLITATGQRVTLRCSPRSGDLSVYWYQQSLDQGLQFLIQYYNGEERAKGNILERFSAQQFPDLHSELNLSSLELGDSALYFCASSVGVGRAHYEQYFGPGTRLTVT.

This clonotype came up a few times. This chain links TRBV4-3 with TRBJ2-5, with 8 bases aligning to TRBD1. The trim removed 1 base at V and 5 bases at J, leaving 12 bases unmatched. The germline CDR1 and CDR2 sequences are LGHNA and YSLEER. This CDR3 is built from 17 residues. In nucleotides, the CDR3 is TGCGCCAGCAGCCAAGTTTTCACAGGGGGATCGGGGGAGACCCAGTACTTC. Residues: CASSQVFTGGSGETQYF.

The chain recombines TRBV28 with TRBJ2-5; TRBD1 is a possible D gene (5 bases). CDR1 is MDHEN and CDR2 is SYDVKM in the germline V gene. Trimming pared 5 bases from V and 5 bases from J, leaving 15 bases between. The CDR3 is made up of 14 amino acids. The CDR3 here is CASSQTGIGETQYF. CDR3 DNA sequence: TGTGCCAGCAGTCAAACAGGCATTGGGGAGACCCAGTACTTC. Supplemented by reference TRBV28 and TRBJ2-5, the full variable domain reads DVKVTQSSRYLVKRTGEKVFLECVQDMDHENMFWYRQDPGLGLRLIYFSYDVKMKEKGDIPEGYSVSREKKERFSLILESASTNQTSMYLCASSQTGIGETQYFGPGTRLLVL.

This clonotype came up a few times. The chain is built from TRBV12-3 or TRBV12-4 and TRBJ2-5; D may be TRBD1 (5 bases). The J call may be incorrect, as the DNA end agrees better with TRBJ2-1. The CDR3 length is 13 residues. The CDR3, as DNA: TGTGCCAGCAGTTTTGAAAAGGGGCATGAGCAGTTCTTC. Its protein product is CASSFEKGHEQFF.

This clonotype has more than one count but fewer than ten. This sequence joins TRBV13 and TRBJ2-5; D gene unclear. The J call may be faulty, since TRBJ2-1 better matches the DNA end. Germline V lookup: CDR1 PRHDT, CDR2 FYEKMQ (reference sequence). The CDR3 consists of 15 residues. The CDR3 protein is CASSPLRTLADEQFF. The CDR3 DNA sequence: TGTGCCAGCAGCCCTCTTCGGACCCTGGCGGATGAGCAGTTCTTC.

This clonotype has just a few counts. V and J are TRBV29-1 and TRBJ2-4; D may match TRBD1 or TRBD2 (5 bases each). The CDR3 has 11 residues. Looked up from germline, CDR1 is SQVTM and CDR2 is ANQGSEA. V was trimmed by 4 bases and J by 5 bases, leaving 6 bases between them. The CDR3 loop is CSVGGENIQYF. In DNA, the CDR3 is TGCAGCGTTGGAGGGGAAAACATTCAGTACTTC. Variable domain in full (rest from reference TRBV29-1 and TRBJ2-4): SAVISQKPSRDICQRGTSLTIQCQVDSQVTMMFWYRQQPGQSLTLIATANQGSEATYESGFVIDKFPISRPNLTFSTLTVSNMSPEDSSIYLCSVGGENIQYFGAGTRLSVL.

The chain links TRBV11-2 to TRBJ1-2, with TRBD1 as a possible D gene (6 bases). Germline V CDR1 and CDR2: SGHAT, FQNNGV. Trimming shortened V by 0 bases and J by 0 bases, and 11 bases separated the two germline ends. The CDR3 covers 16 residues. This CDR3 is CASSLDRGGPNYGYTF. DNA for the CDR3: TGTGCCAGCAGCTTAGATAGGGGGGGACCTAACTATGGCTACACCTTC.

There are a few counts of this clonotype. The chain carries TRBV28 and TRBJ2-1, with a weak D call TRBD2 (6 bases). The CDR3 length is 16 residues. V lost 5 bases and J 5 bases, leaving 19 bases between the germline ends. Germline V gene sequence: CDR1 MDHEN, CDR2 SYDVKM. As DNA, the CDR3 is TGTGCCAGCAGTCCCCAGAATGGAGGGAAAGACAATGAGCAGTTCTTC. Amino acids: CASSPQNGGKDNEQFF.

Only a few counts were recorded for this clonotype. This chain links TRBV4-2 with TRBJ1-2; D unresolved. Germline V gives CDR1 LGHNA, CDR2 YNFKEQ. V lost 0 bases, J lost 0 bases, and 11 bases lay in between. The CDR3 contains 16 residues. As DNA, the CDR3 is TGTGCCAGCAGCCAAGAGTCTGGATTCTCTAACTATGGCTACACCTTC. Translated, it gives CASSQESGFSNYGYTF.

Note on this clonotype: The junction departs from the called germline gene at one end, perhaps through a read error. The chain combines TRBV20-1 with TRBJ2-5; D perhaps matches TRBD2 (6 bases). Germline loops: CDR1 DFQATT, CDR2 SNEGSKA (reference sequence). The CDR3 runs to 11 residues. The CDR3 is CSTSSGETQYF. As DNA, the CDR3 is TGCAGTACTAGCTCGGGGGAGACCCAGTACTTC.

This clonotype has a count of ten or more. V gene TRBV12-3 or TRBV12-4 combines with J gene TRBJ2-7, with TRBD1 matching 10 bases. This CDR3 has 14 amino acids. With 5 bases clipped from V and 4 bases from J, the junction kept 5 bases outside the gene matches. CDR3 sequence (DNA): TGTGCCAGCAGTCCCGACAGGGGGCAATACGAGCAGTACTTC. Translating gives CASSPDRGQYEQYF.

There are a few counts of this clonotype. The CDR3 DNA reads as TGTGCCAGCAGTAAACACGCGGGAGTTCGGTATTTT. It is translated as CASSKHAGVRYF. The genes are TRBV6-5 and TRBJ2-3; 7 bases agree with TRBD2. Germline-derived CDR1 and CDR2 are MNHEY and SVGAGI. The junction had 10 bases not matched to a gene; V was cut back by 5 bases and J by 14 bases. The CDR3 is 12 amino acids.

The chain carries TRBV28 and TRBJ2-3, with D perhaps TRBD2 (5 bases). The germline gives CDR1 MDHEN, CDR2 SYDVKM. V lost 3 bases and J lost 4, with 14 bases in between. The CDR3 consists of 15 residues. The CDR3 loop reads CASSFFGETADTQYF. Here the CDR3 DNA reads TGTGCCAGCAGTTTTTTCGGGGAAACCGCAGATACGCAGTATTTT.

The rearrangement links TRBV28 to TRBJ2-1; 9 bases are a match to TRBD2. The V gene's germline CDR1 is MDHEN and CDR2 SYDVKM. With V trimmed by 4 bases and J by 3 bases, 16 bases remained unmatched. The CDR3 spans 19 residues. The CDR3 protein is CASSSPLRRREGLYNEQFF. CDR3 coding DNA: TGTGCCAGCAGTTCACCCCTCCGGAGGCGGGAGGGCCTCTACAATGAGCAGTTCTTC.

This clonotype has a handful of counts. The gene calls are TRBV7-2 and TRBJ2-5; D uncertain. The CDR3 runs 16 residues. Germline CDR1 and CDR2: SGHTA and FQGNSA. Trimming took off 4 bases at V and 1 base at J, with 16 bases between the two ends. This CDR3 is CASSYLVGQFQETQYF. DNA for the CDR3: TGTGCCAGCAGCTACCTTGTGGGTCAGTTCCAAGAGACCCAGTACTTC.

This clonotype was found once. The chain uses TRBV6-2 or TRBV6-3 and TRBJ1-1; D gene unclear. Germline V CDR1 and CDR2: MNHEY, SVGEGT. V was trimmed by 5 bases and J by 3 bases, leaving 16 bases between them. CDR3 length equals 15 residues. CDR3 region: CASSPRSGHHTEAFF. The CDR3 DNA sequence: TGTGCCAGCAGTCCACGTTCTGGTCACCACACTGAAGCTTTCTTT.

Regarding this clonotype: The junction differs from germline at one of its ends, possibly a read error. The chain's CDR3 is CASSGGQGGFNVLTF. In DNA, the CDR3 is TGTGCCAGCAGTGGAGGACAGGGGGGTTTCAACGTCCTGACCTTC. The V and J genes are TRBV7-9 and TRBJ2-6; TRBD1 agrees at 10 bases. The CDR3 sequence is 15 residues long. Germline-derived CDR1 and CDR2 are SEHNR and FQNEAQ (reference sequence).

This clonotype was seen a few times. The CDR3 coding sequence is TGCAGTGCTAGAGATCCGGGCTGGGGGCTCCAAGAGACCCAGTACTTC. This gives the protein CSARDPGWGLQETQYF. The chain has TRBV20-1 and TRBJ2-5, with D possibly matching TRBD1 (6 bases). In germline, CDR1 is DFQATT, CDR2 SNEGSKA (reference sequence). Trimming shortened V by 0 bases and J by 1 base, and 15 bases separated the two germline ends. The CDR3 is 16 residues long.

This clonotype was found once. The chain recombines TRBV28 with TRBJ1-1, with 7 nucleotides matching TRBD1. The CDR3 totals 15 residues. Germline V gene sequence: CDR1 MDHEN, CDR2 SYDVKM. Trimming cost V 4 bases and J 1 base; bases outside gene matches: 6. The chain's CDR3 is CASSSRDRENTEAFF. In DNA form, the CDR3 reads TGTGCCAGCAGTTCTCGGGACAGAGAGAACACTGAAGCTTTCTTT.

This clonotype has only a few counts. The CDR3 does not close with the conserved phenylalanine or tryptophan, likely indicating a read error. The V call is TRBV20-1, the J call TRBJ2-7; D is unclear. V shed 1 base and J shed 2 bases, with 9 bases lying between them. CDR1 is DFQATT, CDR2 SNEGSKA, per germline (reference sequence). CDR3 length: 13 residues. The CDR3, as DNA: TGCAGTGCTAGAGGACTGGAGACCTACGAGCAGTACCTC. This encodes CSARGLETYEQYL.

This rearrangement joins TRBV10-3 to TRBJ2-1; 7 bases align to TRBD1. Gene TRBJ2-7 matches the end of the DNA better, so the J call may be wrong. Germline assignment: CDR1 ENHRY and CDR2 SYGVKD. The length of the CDR3 is 14 residues. The CDR3: CAISDGTADYEQYF. CDR3 sequence (DNA): TGTGCCATCAGTGACGGGACAGCAGACTACGAGCAGTACTTC.

The chain joins TRBV12-3 or TRBV12-4 to TRBJ2-5; D unclear. With 7 bases removed from V and 5 bases from J, the gap between germline ends came to 11 bases. The CDR3 totals 12 residues. The CDR3 coding sequence is TGTGCCAGCACCAATTCCTGGGAGACCCAGTACTTC. This encodes CASTNSWETQYF.

There are a few counts of this clonotype. CDR3 bases: TGTGCCACCAGTATTAGCGTCGGCTCCTACGAGCAGTACTTC. This sequence encodes CATSISVGSYEQYF. The V gene is TRBV15, the J gene TRBJ2-7, with D possibly being TRBD2 (5 bases). Germline V gene lookup returns CDR1 LNHNV and CDR2 YYDKDF (reference sequence). The CDR3 sequence is 14 residues long. V lost 6 bases and J 0 bases, leaving 12 bases between the germline ends.